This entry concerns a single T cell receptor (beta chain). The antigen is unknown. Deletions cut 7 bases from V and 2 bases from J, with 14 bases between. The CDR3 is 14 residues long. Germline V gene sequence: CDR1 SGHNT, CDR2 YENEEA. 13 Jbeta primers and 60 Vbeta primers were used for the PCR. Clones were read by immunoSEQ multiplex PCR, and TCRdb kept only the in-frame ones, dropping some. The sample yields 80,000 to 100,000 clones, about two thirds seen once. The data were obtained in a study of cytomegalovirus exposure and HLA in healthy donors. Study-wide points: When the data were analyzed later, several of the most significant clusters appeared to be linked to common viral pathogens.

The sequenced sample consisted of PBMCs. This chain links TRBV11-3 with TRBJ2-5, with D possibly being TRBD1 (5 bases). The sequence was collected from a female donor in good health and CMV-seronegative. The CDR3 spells CASTPDSKQETQYF. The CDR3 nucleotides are TGTGCCAGCACCCCCGACAGTAAACAAGAGACCCAGTACTTC.